The 5 T cell receptor beta chains below all came from one sample that was sequenced in a study of T cells in Graves' hyperthyroidism and ophthalmopathy. Amplified regions were TCR beta CDR3 sequences from RNA transcripts. The TCR CDR3 first-round RT-PCR relied on the HTBI primer set. TCRdb re-analysed the multiplex PCR reads in MiXCR, keeping a single row per CDR3 protein. The sample has approximately 480,000 distinct CDR3 sequences, around 21% seen once. Input material: blood. These receptors all come from a man aged 18 to 29 with Graves' hyperthyroidism.

This clonotype was seen just once. The rearrangement uses TRBV20-1 and TRBJ2-2; the match to TRBD1 covers 11 bases. The ends lost 1 base at V and 6 bases at J; junction bases unmatched: 7. This CDR3 is 16 amino acids long. Germline CDR1 is DFQATT and CDR2 is SNEGSKA (reference sequence). Written as DNA, the CDR3 is TGCAGTGCTAGAGTTCCCCCGGGACAGGGGGCCGGGGAGCTGTTTTTT. Amino acid sequence: CSARVPPGQGAGELFF.

A few counts support this clonotype. The V gene is TRBV30, the J gene TRBJ1-6; the match to TRBD1 covers 10 bases. Germline CDR1 reads GTSNPN; CDR2 reads SVGIG (reference sequence). The trim removed 2 bases at V and 10 bases at J, leaving 5 bases unmatched. The CDR3 consists of 14 residues. CDR3 bases: TGTGCCTGGAGTACCGGGACAGGGGACTCACCCCTCCACTTT. Residues: CAWSTGTGDSPLHF.

The V and J genes are TRBV6-5 and TRBJ2-7, with 7 positions matching TRBD2. CDR1 MNHEY and CDR2 SVGAGI come from the germline V gene. CDR3 length: 15 amino acids. V dropped 0 bases and J dropped 3; count of bases not matched to a gene: 5. The CDR3 sequence: CASSYSSGNRYEQYF. CDR3 nucleotides: TGTGCCAGCAGTTACTCCAGCGGGAATCGCTACGAGCAGTACTTC.

This clonotype has at least ten counts. The chain has TRBV14 and TRBJ2-5; D is possibly TRBD2 (6 bases). The CDR3 spans 14 residues. V was trimmed by 1 base and J by 2 bases, leaving 8 bases between them. Germline V gives CDR1 SGHDN, CDR2 FVKESK. CDR3 in amino acids: CASSQVREQETQYF. The CDR3 DNA reads TGTGCCAGCAGCCAAGTTCGGGAGCAAGAGACCCAGTACTTC.

This clonotype was found many times. This chain uses TRBV29-1 with TRBJ2-7; D ambiguous. Germline V gives CDR1 SQVTM, CDR2 ANQGSEA. Deletions cut 5 bases from V and 3 bases from J, with 14 bases between. The CDR3 covers 13 residues. For the CDR3, the DNA is TGCAGCGTTAGCACTGTTAGTCTCTACGAGCAGTACTTC. Its translation is CSVSTVSLYEQYF.